Below are 16 T cell receptor beta chains sequenced from a single sample in a study of OX40 agonist ivuxolimab in advanced cancers. The library was prepared using the immunoSEQ multiplex PCR assay. The clones in this table, taken by TCRdb from immuneACCESS, are in-frame only. Not every clone is retained; where verified, under half of the shortfall comes from an unresolved V gene, and the cause of the rest is unknown. A total of 100,000 to 150,000 clones appear in this sample, roughly 92% of them only once. The top ten hold 0.8% to 1% of the sample. The sample in question was CD4+ or CD8+ T cells sorted from blood, obtained in a trial of the OX40 agonist ivuxolimab. All receptors derive from an adult with an advanced solid tumor such as melanoma, head and neck, liver or kidney cancer.

The V gene is TRBV18, the J gene TRBJ1-5, with D unresolved. From germline, CDR1 is KGHSH and CDR2 LQKENI. The V gene lost 0 bases and the J gene lost 2 bases, with 5 bases spanning the gap. This CDR3 contains 14 residues. The CDR3 region is CASSPPQGNQPQHF. CDR3 nucleotide sequence: TGTGCCAGCTCACCACCTCAGGGCAATCAGCCCCAGCATTTT.

The chain uses TRBV11-2 and TRBJ2-7; weak D call: TRBD1 (5 bases). CDR3 length: 15 residues. V was clipped by 3 bases and J by 0 bases, with 12 bases between them. Germline V gene lookup returns CDR1 SGHAT and CDR2 FQNNGV. The DNA for the CDR3 is TGTGCCAGCAGCTTGGAAATGACAGACTCCTACGAGCAGTACTTC. This translates into CASSLEMTDSYEQYF.

The chain links TRBV27 to TRBJ2-1; 9 nucleotides agree with TRBD2. The V gene's germline CDR1 is MNHEY and CDR2 SMNVEV (reference sequence). V lost 4 bases to trimming and J lost 7 bases; unmatched junction nucleotides: 5. The CDR3 contains 14 residues. In nucleotides, the CDR3 is TGTGCCAGCAGTTATAGCGGGAGACGGAATGAGCAGTTCTTC. This codes for CASSYSGRRNEQFF.

The V call is TRBV28, the J call TRBJ1-2, with D perhaps TRBD1 (6 bases). Germline V gene data show CDR1 as MDHEN and CDR2 as SYDVKM. The CDR3 runs 14 residues. Trimming removed 7 bases at V and 8 bases at J, with 20 bases between. CDR3 coding DNA: TGTGCCAGCACCCCAGACAGGCGGTTACAGGGCTACACCTTC. This codes for CASTPDRRLQGYTF.

The chain employs TRBV19 and TRBJ2-7; 8 bases fit TRBD2. V lost 7 bases and J lost 3; bases outside the gene matches: 17. This CDR3 is built from 17 residues. The germline V gene has CDR1 LNHDA and CDR2 SQIVND (reference sequence). For the CDR3, the DNA is TGTGCCAGTACCGTTAGCGGGATGGGTCAGGGGTACTACGAGCAGTACTTC. As protein: CASTVSGMGQGYYEQYF.

This clone was observed a single time. The rearrangement joins TRBV12-5 to TRBJ2-5; 13 bases align to TRBD2. V was pared by 1 base and J by 5 bases, with 1 base of the junction left unmatched. This CDR3 has 15 residues. CDR1 is LGHNT, CDR2 FRNRAP, per germline. The CDR3 DNA follows: TGTGCTAGTGGTTTGGGGACTAGCGGGAGTGAGACCCAGTACTTC. This translates into CASGLGTSGSETQYF.

About this clone: The same CDR3 can be traced to other DNA sequences in this sample. V and J are TRBV19 and TRBJ2-7, with TRBD1 as a possible D gene (6 bases). This CDR3 comprises 13 residues. The V gene's germline CDR1 is LNHDA and CDR2 SQIVND (reference sequence). V lost 3 bases to trimming and J lost 2 bases, with 8 bases between them. CDR3 coding DNA: TGTGCCAGTAGTATTACAGGGACCTACGAGCAGTACTTC. This encodes CASSITGTYEQYF.

The V and J genes are TRBV28 and TRBJ1-1, with D maybe TRBD1 (5 bases). V lost 3 bases, J lost 11 bases, and 10 bases lay in between. The CDR3 is 11 amino acids. The V gene's germline CDR1 is MDHEN and CDR2 SYDVKM. CDR3 amino acids: CASSFLGVAFF. The CDR3 nucleotides read TGTGCCAGCAGTTTTTTAGGGGTTGCTTTCTTT.

V is TRBV27 and J is TRBJ2-7, with 11 bases fitting TRBD2. From germline, CDR1 is MNHEY and CDR2 SMNVEV (reference sequence). This CDR3 is 17 amino acids long. Trimming cost V 5 bases and J 6 bases; bases outside gene matches: 15. CDR3 DNA: TGTGCCAGCAGTCCCCCCCCCGCAGGTAGCGGGAGGGTCGAGCAGTACTTC. This encodes CASSPPPAGSGRVEQYF.

The table lists this clone with a count of one. The chain combines TRBV18 with TRBJ1-1; 8 bases map to TRBD1. V trimming: 4 bases; J trimming: 5 bases; junction bases outside the gene matches: 3. CDR1 and CDR2 (germline): KGHSH, LQKENI. The CDR3 length is 13 residues. The CDR3 bases are TGTGCCAGCTCACTACAGGGGGATACTGAAGCTTTCTTT. Encoded protein: CASSLQGDTEAFF.

The chain combines TRBV2 with TRBJ2-1; D is ambiguous. V lost 8 bases and J lost 9, with 11 bases in between. Germline loops: CDR1 SNHLY, CDR2 FYNNEI. There are 11 residues in the CDR3. As DNA, the CDR3 is TGTGCCAGCCGTAGGTCCGGTGAGCAGTTCTTC. Encoded protein: CASRRSGEQFF.

V is TRBV11-3 and J is TRBJ2-5, with 12 bases lining up with TRBD2. V trimming: 4 bases; J trimming: 1 base; junction bases outside the gene matches: 13. In germline, CDR1 is SGHNT, CDR2 YENEEA. The CDR3 is 19 amino acids. The CDR3 loop is CASSSRLAGALPFQETQYF. The CDR3, as DNA: TGTGCCAGCAGCTCCCGACTAGCGGGAGCCCTCCCTTTCCAAGAGACCCAGTACTTC.

V is TRBV19 and J is TRBJ2-4; the D gene is possibly TRBD1 (6 bases). The CDR3 extends over 15 amino acids. Trimming shortened V by 2 bases and J by 6 bases, and 14 bases separated the two germline ends. Germline V lookup: CDR1 LNHDA, CDR2 SQIVND (reference sequence). CDR3 sequence (DNA): TGTGCCAGTAGTATATCAGGGGAAATCCCAAACATTCAGTACTTC. Translated, it gives CASSISGEIPNIQYF.

This sequence joins TRBV18 and TRBJ1-5; 9 bases fit TRBD1. CDR3 length: 15 residues. CDR1 is KGHSH, CDR2 LQKENI, per germline. Germline trimming cut 5 bases from V and 4 bases from J; bases unmatched to any gene: 6. CDR3 in DNA: TGTGCCAGCTCAAAACCGGGACAGGGAAATCAGCCCCAGCATTTT. Translating it yields CASSKPGQGNQPQHF.

The chain links TRBV6-5 to TRBJ1-2; D gene ambiguous. Germline assignment: CDR1 MNHEY and CDR2 SVGAGI. CDR3 length equals 15 residues. V lost 5 bases to trimming and J lost 3 bases, with 16 bases between them. The CDR3 reads CASSPTTGVYYGYTF. The CDR3 DNA reads TGTGCCAGCAGTCCGACGACCGGGGTTTACTATGGCTACACCTTC.

The chain has TRBV5-1 and TRBJ2-5; perhaps TRBD1 as D (5 bases). Trimming pared 0 bases from V and 4 bases from J, leaving 7 bases between. CDR1 is SGHRS, CDR2 YFSETQ, per germline. The CDR3 covers 13 residues. The CDR3 DNA reads TGCGCCAGCAGCTTGGGACAGTTAGAGACCCAGTACTTC. Protein product: CASSLGQLETQYF.